One and the same sample provided the 26 T cell receptor beta chains below, sequenced in a study of metastatic and nonmetastatic thyroid tumors. MiXCR re-clonotyped the PCR reads for TCRdb. This sample carries tens of thousands of clones, approximately 18% of them seen once, and the ten largest clones take around 5.9%. No patient had received any treatment before thyroid surgery. Sequenced material: blood. Receptors originate from a male donor with papillary thyroid cancer or a benign thyroid nodule (not recorded which). Some clones in this sample may be carry-over from other donors' samples.

This clone came up many times. The chain employs TRBV6-1 and TRBJ2-1, with unresolved D. Deletions cut 1 base from V and 5 bases from J, with 12 bases between. This CDR3 is built from 15 residues. Germline assignment: CDR1 MNHNS and CDR2 SASEGT. Here the CDR3 DNA reads TGTGCCAGCAGTGAAGTCACGACAAAACACAATGAGCAGTTCTTC. Translation: CASSEVTTKHNEQFF.

This clone showed up many times. The chain links TRBV6-5 to TRBJ2-3; 8 bases line up with TRBD2. There are 17 residues in the CDR3. The junction had 14 bases not matched to a gene; V was cut back by 6 bases and J by 3 bases. Germline CDR1 reads MNHEY; CDR2 reads SVGAGI. Written as DNA, the CDR3 is TGTGCCAGCAGCCTTGAGCGGGGGACGTCTTTTACAGATACGCAGTATTTT. It is translated as CASSLERGTSFTDTQYF.

A few counts support this clone. The V call is TRBV7-8, the J call TRBJ2-7; 8 positions agree with TRBD2. The CDR3 totals 14 residues. Per the germline V gene, CDR1 is SGHVS and CDR2 is FQNEAQ. V dropped 3 bases and J dropped 4; count of bases not matched to a gene: 5. CDR3 amino acids: CASSFGGAMYEQYF. The CDR3 bases are TGTGCCAGCAGCTTCGGGGGGGCCATGTACGAGCAGTACTTC.

This clone was observed a few times. This chain connects TRBV27 to TRBJ1-6; D ambiguous. The CDR3 has 15 amino acids. The V end lost 4 bases, the J end lost 7 bases, and 14 bases lay between the germline ends. CDR1 is MNHEY and CDR2 is SMNVEV in the germline V gene (reference sequence). The DNA for the CDR3 is TGTGCCAGCAGTTCCTCGACATTGGGCAATTCACCCCTCCACTTT. This encodes CASSSSTLGNSPLHF.

In its sample, this clone was seen a few times. A junction boundary mismatches the germline segment, possibly from a read error. The rearrangement links TRBV12-3 or TRBV12-4 to TRBJ2-2; D unresolved. The CDR3 loop spans 16 amino acids. In DNA, the CDR3 is TGTGCCAGCAGTACAACCCGGAGAATGAACACCGCGGAGCTGTTTTTT. Amino acid sequence: CASSTTRRMNTAELFF.

The chain couples TRBV7-9 to TRBJ2-1, with 8 positions matching TRBD2. Looked up from germline, CDR1 is SEHNR and CDR2 is FQNEAQ (reference sequence). Trimming removed 2 bases from V and 5 bases from J; junction bases left unmatched: 2. The CDR3 runs 14 residues. CDR3 sequence: CASSLLAGHNEQFF. CDR3 coding DNA: TGTGCCAGCAGCTTATTAGCGGGGCACAATGAGCAGTTCTTC. The full variable domain, with the rest looked up from reference TRBV7-9 and TRBJ2-1, is DTGVSQNPRHKITKRGQNVTFRCDPISEHNRLYWYRQTLGQGPEFLTYFQNEAQLEKSRLLSDRFSAERPKGSFSTLEIQRTEQGDSAMYLCASSLLAGHNEQFFGPGTRLTVL.

The chain joins TRBV15 to TRBJ2-5; a weak D match, TRBD2 (5 bases). The CDR3 consists of 13 residues. V shed 2 bases and J shed 4 bases, with 8 bases lying between them. Germline assignment: CDR1 LNHNV and CDR2 YYDKDF (reference sequence). CDR3 in DNA: TGTGCCACCAGCAGACTAGCAGGAGAGACCCAGTACTTC. Translated, it gives CATSRLAGETQYF.

This clone has only a few counts. The gene calls are TRBV6-1 and TRBJ2-2; D could derive from TRBD1 or TRBD2 (5 bases each). CDR1 is MNHNS, CDR2 SASEGT, per germline. V dropped 5 bases and J dropped 7 bases, with 14 bases sitting between them. The CDR3 totals 14 residues. DNA of the CDR3: TGTGCCAGCAGTCCGAGGGGAGTTAGCGGGGAGCTGTTTTTT. As protein: CASSPRGVSGELFF.

This clone is deemed medium-sized. The chain links TRBV20-1 to TRBJ1-4; maybe TRBD1 (6 bases). Germline CDR1 and CDR2: DFQATT and SNEGSKA (reference sequence). This CDR3 has 14 amino acids. V was shortened by 3 bases and J by 5 bases, with 13 bases between the two germline ends. The CDR3 region has the DNA TGCAGTGCTAGCGAAGGGGGAGGAAATGAAAAACTGTTTTTT. Translated: CSASEGGGNEKLFF.

As regards this clone: An end of the junction does not agree with germline; a read error may underlie this. This chain connects TRBV19 to TRBJ1-5, with TRBD1 matching over 7 bases. This CDR3 has 16 amino acids. Looked up from germline, CDR1 is LNHDA and CDR2 is SQIVND (reference sequence). The CDR3 DNA reads TGTGCAAGTAGTCGGGACAGCTATAATAGAAATCAGCCCCAGCATTTT. Protein sequence: CASSRDSYNRNQPQHF. Full variable domain (rest looked up from reference TRBV19 and TRBJ1-5): DGGITQSPKYLFRKEGQNVTLSCEQNLNHDAMYWYRQDPGQGLRLIYYSQIVNDFQKGDIAEGYSVSREKKESFPLTVTSAQKNPTAFYLCASSRDSYNRNQPQHFGDGTRLSIL.

There are many counts of this clone. CDR3 region: CASSALGGGVNEQFF. In DNA, the CDR3 is TGTGCCAGCAGTGCCTTGGGGGGGGGAGTTAATGAGCAGTTCTTC. This chain uses TRBV6-4 with TRBJ2-1, with TRBD2 matching 7 bases. The CDR3 is made up of 15 amino acids. Germline V gene data show CDR1 as MRHNA and CDR2 as SNTAGT. With V trimmed by 4 bases and J by 7 bases, 10 bases remained unmatched.

A few counts support this clone. A much larger clone differs by one base, so this may be a read error. V gene TRBV10-2 combines with J gene TRBJ2-1; D unclear. The V gene lost 7 bases and the J gene lost 3 bases, with 7 bases spanning the gap. The CDR3 length is 12 residues. Germline CDR1 is WSHSY and CDR2 is SAAADI. The CDR3 loop reads CASKENYNEQFF. CDR3 nucleotides: TGCGCCAGCAAGGAAAACTACAATGAGCAGTTCTTC.

This clone showed up many times. The CDR3 is CASLRQGRTEAFF. For the CDR3, the DNA is TGTGCCAGCCTTAGACAGGGTAGAACTGAAGCTTTCTTT. The chain links TRBV27 to TRBJ1-1, with TRBD1 matching 7 bases. CDR3 length: 13 residues. The V segment lost 8 bases and the J segment 5 bases; nucleotides outside the gene matches: 8. CDR1 is MNHEY and CDR2 is SMNVEV in the germline V gene (reference sequence).

This clone was found many times. V usage is TRBV5-5 and J usage is TRBJ2-2; D is undetermined. Germline V CDR1 and CDR2: SGHKS, YYEKEE (reference sequence). The CDR3 extends over 15 amino acids. Trimming removed 0 bases from V and 3 bases from J, with 9 bases in between. CDR3 sequence: CASSLGTLYTGELFF. CDR3 bases: TGTGCCAGCAGCTTGGGGACGTTGTACACCGGGGAGCTGTTTTTT.

The chain is built from TRBV12-3 or TRBV12-4 and TRBJ1-1; D is ambiguous. The CDR3 totals 17 residues. The ends were cut back, 3 bases at V and 1 base at J, with 18 bases in the middle. CDR3 protein: CASSLRHLMQQNTEAFF. CDR3 bases: TGTGCCAGCAGTTTGAGGCATCTTATGCAGCAGAACACTGAAGCTTTCTTT.

J is TRBJ2-7 and V is TRBV10-1; 7 bases are a match to TRBD1. Germline CDR1 and CDR2: WNHNN and SYGVQD (reference sequence). This CDR3 contains 13 residues. V lost 5 bases to trimming and J lost 9 bases; unmatched junction nucleotides: 10. CDR3 nucleotides: TGCGCCAGCAGTAGGACAGGTCTGGTCGCGCAGTACTTC. Protein: CASSRTGLVAQYF.

With regard to this clone: The sample contains more than one DNA sequence encoding this CDR3. The V gene is TRBV12-3 or TRBV12-4, the J gene TRBJ2-7; no clear D gene. CDR3 size: 15 residues. Trimming took off 1 base at V and 5 bases at J, with 15 bases between the two ends. The CDR3 nucleotides read TGTGCCAGCAGTTTAGGAGGTGGAGCTGGAGACGAGCAGTACTTC. Translating it yields CASSLGGGAGDEQYF.

J is TRBJ1-5 and V is TRBV30; D not resolved. The CDR3 has 14 residues. With 3 bases removed from V and 0 bases from J, the gap between germline ends came to 9 bases. Germline CDR1 is GTSNPN and CDR2 is SVGIG (reference sequence). CDR3 sequence: CAWSLGDSNQPQHF. CDR3 nucleotides: TGTGCCTGGAGCCTAGGTGATAGCAATCAGCCCCAGCATTTT.

There are many counts of this clone. CDR3 residues: CATMAGAADTQYF. The CDR3 coding sequence is TGTGCCACCATGGCGGGGGCGGCAGATACGCAGTATTTT. This rearrangement joins TRBV24-1 to TRBJ2-3, with D possibly TRBD2 on 7 matching bases. From germline, CDR1 is KGHDR and CDR2 SFDVKD. CDR3 length: 13 amino acids. The V and J ends lost 8 bases and 4 bases respectively, with 12 bases between them.

The table lists this clone with a few counts. The chain joins TRBV19 to TRBJ2-7; 9 bases align to TRBD1. The ends lost 4 bases at V and 4 bases at J; junction bases unmatched: 8. From germline, CDR1 is LNHDA and CDR2 SQIVND (reference sequence). This CDR3 has 15 amino acids. The chain's CDR3 is CASSTLAGTGYEQYF. The CDR3 bases are TGTGCCAGTAGTACTCTAGCCGGGACAGGGTACGAGCAGTACTTC.

The chain uses TRBV5-1 and TRBJ1-4; D gene unclear. Germline assignment: CDR1 SGHRS and CDR2 YFSETQ. V lost 4 bases, J lost 2 bases, and 9 bases lay in between. The CDR3 loop spans 14 amino acids. Here the CDR3 DNA reads TGCGCCAGCAGCCTGACCCTTACTAATGAAAAACTGTTTTTT. This sequence encodes CASSLTLTNEKLFF. Drawing the rest from reference TRBV5-1 and TRBJ1-4, the complete variable domain is KAGVTQTPRYLIKTRGQQVTLSCSPISGHRSVSWYQQTPGQGLQFLFEYFSETQRNKGNFPGRFSGRQFSNSRSEMNVSTLELGDSALYLCASSLTLTNEKLFFGSGTQLSVL.

This clone has ten or more counts. The chain couples TRBV20-1 to TRBJ1-4; TRBD1 is a possible D gene (5 bases). The CDR3 runs 14 residues. Looked up from germline, CDR1 is DFQATT and CDR2 is SNEGSKA (reference sequence). Trimming pared 3 bases from V and 6 bases from J, leaving 14 bases between. CDR3 loop: CSASSSGVDEKLFF. CDR3 bases: TGCAGTGCTAGTTCTTCGGGGGTGGATGAAAAACTGTTTTTT.

CDR3 loop: CASSLVGDPARYF. CDR3 DNA: TGTGCCAGCAGTTTAGTGGGGGACCCGGCCCGGTACTTC. This sequence joins TRBV27 and TRBJ2-5; either TRBD1 or TRBD2 may fit D (5 bases each). The V gene lost 2 bases and the J gene lost 13 bases, with 17 bases spanning the gap. The CDR3 loop spans 13 amino acids. Germline V gene data show CDR1 as MNHEY and CDR2 as SMNVEV (reference sequence).

This clone was observed many times. This rearrangement joins TRBV5-1 to TRBJ2-3; a weak D match, TRBD2 (7 bases). CDR1 and CDR2 from the germline V gene are SGHRS and YFSETQ. The length of the CDR3 is 15 residues. V dropped 2 bases and J dropped 2 bases, with 12 bases sitting between them. CDR3 amino acids: CASSFPGGHTDTQYF. The DNA of the CDR3 is TGCGCCAGCAGCTTCCCGGGGGGACACACAGATACGCAGTATTTT.

This clone was counted ten times or more. This chain uses TRBV9 with TRBJ2-2, with TRBD1 identical over 10 bases. This CDR3 comprises 20 residues. The V and J ends lost 0 bases and 0 bases, in that order; junction bases with no gene match: 11. Germline CDR1 SGDLS, CDR2 YYNGEE. The CDR3 coding sequence is TGTGCCAGCAGCGTAGCTAGTAGGGGGACAGGGGTCCCGAACACCGGGGAGCTGTTTTTT. Translated: CASSVASRGTGVPNTGELFF. Supplemented by reference TRBV9 and TRBJ2-2, the full variable domain reads DSGVTQTPKHLITATGQRVTLRCSPRSGDLSVYWYQQSLDQGLQFLIQYYNGEERAKGNILERFSAQQFPDLHSELNLSSLELGDSALYFCASSVASRGTGVPNTGELFFGEGSRLTVL.

This clone appeared many times. The V and J genes are TRBV3-1 and TRBJ1-3; 8 bases fit TRBD1. The V gene's germline CDR1 is LGHDT and CDR2 YNNKEL (reference sequence). V trimming: 3 bases; J trimming: 8 bases; junction bases outside the gene matches: 9. The CDR3 contains 15 residues. CDR3 in amino acids: CASSQIPTTGDTIYF. The CDR3 DNA sequence: TGTGCCAGCAGCCAGATCCCAACGACAGGGGACACCATATATTTT.